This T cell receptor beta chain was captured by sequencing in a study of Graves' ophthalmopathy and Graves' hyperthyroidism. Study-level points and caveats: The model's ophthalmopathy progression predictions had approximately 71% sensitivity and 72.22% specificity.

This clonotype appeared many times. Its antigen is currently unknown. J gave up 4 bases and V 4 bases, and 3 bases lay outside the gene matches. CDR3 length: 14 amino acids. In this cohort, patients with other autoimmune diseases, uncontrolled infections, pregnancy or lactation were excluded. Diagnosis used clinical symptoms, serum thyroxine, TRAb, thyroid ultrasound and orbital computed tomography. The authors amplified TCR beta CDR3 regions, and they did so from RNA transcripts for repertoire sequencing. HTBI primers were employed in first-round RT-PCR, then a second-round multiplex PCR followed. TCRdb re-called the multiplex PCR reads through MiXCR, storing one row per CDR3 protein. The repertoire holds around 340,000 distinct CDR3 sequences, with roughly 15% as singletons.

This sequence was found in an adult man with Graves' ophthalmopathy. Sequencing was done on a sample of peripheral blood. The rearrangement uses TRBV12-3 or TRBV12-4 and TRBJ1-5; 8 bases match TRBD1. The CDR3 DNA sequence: TGTGCCAGCAGTTCCAGGGGGCTGAATCAGCCCCAGCATTTT. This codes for CASSSRGLNQPQHF.